Listed below are T cell receptor beta chains from one sample, sequenced in a study of T-cell memory formation after mild COVID-19. Each CDR3 protein gets one entry after TCRdb re-called the 5' RACE reads with MiXCR. Here the sample spans hundreds of thousands of distinct CDR3 sequences, about an eighth being singletons. The source material was PBMCs or a T cell subset sorted from them (not recorded which). The receptors originated from a young man who had mild COVID-19 (a few samples of this study predate the infection). Cell type and time point are not known. CDR3s include the opening cysteine and the closing phenylalanine or tryptophan. The D gene is left open where the match is weak.

V gene,D gene,J gene,CDR3 protein
TRBV30,TRBD1,TRBJ2-3,CASTGGSTDTQYF
TRBV7-9,-,TRBJ1-2,CASSRYGYTF
TRBV6-5,-,TRBJ2-3,CASSQDARGDTQYF
TRBV4-3,TRBD2,TRBJ2-5,CASSQDRSTSGETQYF
TRBV7-9,TRBD1,TRBJ1-2,CASSSRQGAFYGYTF
TRBV7-2,TRBD1,TRBJ1-5,CASSLQGAFGNQPQHF
TRBV9,-,TRBJ2-7,CASSPGTALVEQYF
TRBV6-2/TRBV6-3,-,TRBJ2-6,CASSYSPHVLTF
TRBV5-6,-,TRBJ1-5,CASSLAVRGPQPQHF
TRBV12-3/TRBV12-4,-,TRBJ2-5,CASSRGGRAETQYF
TRBV7-8,-,TRBJ2-2,CASSRNTGSGELFF
TRBV7-2,-,TRBJ1-2,CASSLGGGRLGYGYTF
TRBV12-3/TRBV12-4,TRBD1,TRBJ1-4,CASRQDRGRFGEELFF
TRBV12-3/TRBV12-4,-,TRBJ2-5,CASSNNKGVETQYF
TRBV20-1,TRBD2,TRBJ2-5,CSATGGQETQYF
TRBV7-9,-,TRBJ2-4,CASSLGVGRVKNIQYF
TRBV27,-,TRBJ2-1,CAIKKGPLGNEQFF
TRBV6-6,-,TRBJ1-5,CASSTREYSNQPQHF
TRBV20-1,TRBD1,TRBJ1-5,CSVKGTGESLNQPQHF
TRBV24-1,-,TRBJ1-5,CATSGSNQPQHF
TRBV19,-,TRBJ2-3,CASSRMGDTQYF
TRBV29-1,-,TRBJ1-2,CSVTTAPNYGYTF
TRBV5-5,-,TRBJ2-2,CASSLGGLAGELFF
TRBV14,TRBD1,TRBJ2-5,CASSQEGVGTGRFTYQETQYF
TRBV12-2,-,TRBJ2-6,CASRFGTGGSGANVLTF
TRBV20-1,-,TRBJ1-3,CSARRPSGNTIYF
TRBV20-1,-,TRBJ2-5,CSAVVRGKTQYF
TRBV14,TRBD1,TRBJ2-7,CASSPRGNHEQYF
TRBV20-1,-,TRBJ2-2,CSARGGPNTGELFF
TRBV12-3/TRBV12-4,TRBD1,TRBJ2-6,CASSQRTGSSGANVLTF
TRBV10-2,-,TRBJ1-1,CASMSGGMRKAFF
TRBV6-5,TRBD1,TRBJ1-4,CASRQTGAGGEKLFF
TRBV7-9,-,TRBJ2-2,CASSLEAGVGYAGELFF
TRBV2,TRBD2,TRBJ2-7,CAGAGDYEQYF
TRBV7-2,-,TRBJ2-3,CSSTWGPTDTQYF
TRBV6-2/TRBV6-3,-,TRBJ2-5,CASSYTRGGETQYF
TRBV5-6,-,TRBJ1-3,CASSPFQGDGNTIYF
TRBV25-1,TRBD1,TRBJ1-2,CASSRGTGEVWGYTF
TRBV5-1,-,TRBJ2-3,CASEITTGTDTQYF
TRBV7-9,TRBD1,TRBJ2-6,CASSWRDRQPGANVLTF
TRBV2,TRBD1,TRBJ2-1,CASAKQGAVSGEQFF
TRBV7-2,-,TRBJ1-2,CASSLSRRDYGYTF
TRBV6-4,TRBD1,TRBJ2-2,CASSQGQLTGELFF
TRBV12-3/TRBV12-4,-,TRBJ1-2,CASSPIGRPGYTF
TRBV20-1,-,TRBJ1-5,CSARGGGLVNQPQHF
TRBV6-6,-,TRBJ1-5,CASGDSHGNQPQHF
TRBV29-1,-,TRBJ1-2,CSVQGWYGYTF
TRBV6-2/TRBV6-3,-,TRBJ2-7,CASRPPGTLNSYEQYF
TRBV6-6,TRBD1,TRBJ2-3,CASTVPGQGYSTDTQYF
TRBV18,-,TRBJ2-7,CASSPARKGARPFEQYF
TRBV5-1,-,TRBJ2-5,CASILVAGKEETQYF
TRBV18,-,TRBJ2-3,CASSPPSDTQYF
TRBV11-2,-,TRBJ1-1,CASSWLQGNTEAFF
TRBV7-2,-,TRBJ1-4,CASSLTGSTNEKLFF
TRBV5-4,TRBD1,TRBJ2-1,CASSKAGQGPNEQFF
TRBV6-1,-,TRBJ1-5,CASSQTTSGQPQHF
TRBV5-1,-,TRBJ2-3,CASSLDQAAQYF